This TCR beta chain is drawn from a study of T cells after yellow fever vaccination. Study as a whole: Fractions of limited cellularity were prepared by means of SMART-Seq v4 Ultra Low Input. Study-level points and caveats: The bulk population could contribute abundant contaminating clonotypes to FACS-sorted repertoires. Post-booster reappearance was seen for most primary-vaccination clones (roughly 96% CD4, around 89% CD8).

Template switching by 5'RACE produced TCR cDNA, adding a universal primer site and UMIs. Via MiXCR, TCRdb re-called the 5' RACE reads, giving one row per CDR3 protein. The sample lists about 500,000 distinct CDR3 sequences; around a sixth were seen once. Trimming pared 2 bases from V and 3 bases from J, leaving 12 bases between. The germline CDR1 and CDR2 sequences are LGHDT and YNNKEL (reference sequence). There are 15 residues in the CDR3. With respect to this clonotype: Its antigen is still unknown.

The specimen comprised PBMCs, sampled 4 to 6 days after the first yellow fever vaccination. This sequence joins TRBV3-1 and TRBJ2-3; D is undetermined. This TCR was recovered from a man in his late teens or twenties who received the YFV17D yellow fever vaccine. DNA for the CDR3: TGTGCCAGCAGCCAAAATGTCTTCCCGACAGATACGCAGTATTTT. Translating gives CASSQNVFPTDTQYF.